The T cell receptor beta chain under discussion was sequenced for a study of shared clonotypes between healthy human individuals. Data came from immunoSEQ multiplex PCR; TCRdb stores just in-frame clones and leaves some out. Of 600,000 to 750,000 clones listed, around 72% were seen once; the top ten hold 1.8%. The germline V gene has CDR1 SGDLS and CDR2 YYNGEE. V lost 4 bases and J lost 7, with 12 bases in between. The length of the CDR3 is 14 residues. Subsets obtained from CD4+ cells comprised CD45RA+ naive and CD45RA-negative memory cells. This clonotype was obtained from a woman between 25 and 40 years old in good health. J is TRBJ1-6 and V is TRBV9; D call uncertain. The sample consisted of memory CD4+ T cells sorted from blood. Subset given: CD45RA-negative fraction. The CDR3 spells CASSLKGINSPLHF. The CDR3 region has the DNA TGTGCCAGCAGCCTTAAAGGCATCAATTCACCCCTCCACTTT.